The 19 T cell receptor beta chains in this list originate from one sample, sequenced in a study of blood T cell repertoires in COVID-19. TCRdb keeps only in-frame clones here, not all; method: immunoSEQ multiplex PCR. The sample consists of about 520,000 clones, 70% to 90% of them appearing once. The sequenced sample was peripheral blood. The receptor source for this set is a human donor in a cohort sampled during active COVID-19.

The chain couples TRBV28 to TRBJ2-7; D remains ambiguous. Germline CDR1 reads MDHEN; CDR2 reads SYDVKM. The CDR3 is 16 residues long. Trimming pared 5 bases from V and 1 base from J, leaving 18 bases between. The CDR3 sequence: CASSGHVTAGSYEQYF. The DNA of the CDR3 is TGTGCCAGCAGTGGGCACGTCACGGCTGGGTCCTACGAGCAGTACTTC.

The V and J genes are TRBV5-1 and TRBJ1-1; TRBD1 is a possible D gene (5 bases). The germline gives CDR1 SGHRS, CDR2 YFSETQ. The CDR3 runs to 15 residues. V was clipped by 0 bases and J by 1 base, with 10 bases between them. CDR3 region: CASSLGGHPNTEAFF. The CDR3 bases are TGCGCCAGCAGCTTGGGTGGACACCCGAACACTGAAGCTTTCTTT.

In its sample, this clone was seen once. This chain connects TRBV24-1 to TRBJ2-3; weak D call: TRBD1 (6 bases). Germline CDR1 KGHDR, CDR2 SFDVKD. V lost 5 bases to trimming and J lost 2 bases, with 13 bases between them. The CDR3 is 15 residues long. CDR3: CATSVAQGNTDTQYF. The DNA of the CDR3 is TGTGCCACCAGTGTCGCACAGGGTAACACAGATACGCAGTATTTT.

The V gene is TRBV7-2, the J gene TRBJ1-2, with D perhaps TRBD1 (5 bases). This CDR3 has 15 amino acids. Germline CDR1 SGHTA, CDR2 FQGNSA. V was shortened by 0 bases and J by 4 bases, with 12 bases between the two germline ends. CDR3 sequence reads: CASSLAQVGGYGYTF. CDR3 coding DNA: TGTGCCAGCAGCTTAGCACAGGTTGGCGGCTATGGCTACACCTTC.

J is TRBJ1-4 and V is TRBV28; TRBD1 aligns across 8 bases. J gave up 7 bases and V 2 bases, and 9 bases lay outside the gene matches. The CDR3 is 16 amino acids. Germline lookup yields CDR1 MDHEN and CDR2 SYDVKM. CDR3 protein: CASSLLDRGGGEKLFF. CDR3 bases: TGTGCCAGCAGTTTACTAGACAGGGGAGGAGGTGAAAAACTGTTTTTT.

This chain joins TRBV21-1 and TRBJ1-5; the table calls TRBD1, which could not be checked here. TRBV21-1 is termed a pseudogene. The CDR3 is made up of 15 amino acids. CDR3 sequence reads: CASSKVGDTNQPQHF. The DNA for the CDR3 is TGTGCCAGCAGCAAAGTGGGGGACACAAATCAGCCCCAGCATTTT.

The chain links TRBV7-3 to TRBJ1-1; 7 nucleotides align to TRBD1. V trimming: 5 bases; J trimming: 4 bases; junction bases outside the gene matches: 4. The CDR3 contains 13 residues. Germline assignment: CDR1 SGHTA and CDR2 FQGTGA. CDR3 protein: CASSTHRGTEAFF. The CDR3, as DNA: TGTGCCAGCAGCACCCACAGGGGCACTGAAGCTTTCTTT. Full variable domain (missing parts from reference TRBV7-3 and TRBJ1-1): GAGVSQTPSNKVTEKGKYVELRCDPISGHTALYWYRQSLGQGPEFLIYFQGTGAADDSGLPNDRFFAVRPEGSVSTLKIQRTERGDSAVYLCASSTHRGTEAFFGQGTRLTVV.

This rearrangement joins TRBV6-5 to TRBJ2-1; no firm D call. Trimming took off 6 bases at V and 8 bases at J, with 11 bases between the two ends. This CDR3 is 12 amino acids long. Per the germline V gene, CDR1 is MNHEY and CDR2 is SVGAGI. The CDR3 DNA sequence: TGTGCCAGCAGATATTCAGGCCATGAGCAGTTCTTC. Translating it yields CASRYSGHEQFF.

This chain connects TRBV7-2 to TRBJ2-7, with D perhaps matching TRBD2 (6 bases). V shed 1 base and J shed 2 bases, with 15 bases lying between them. The length of the CDR3 is 16 residues. Germline CDR1 SGHTA, CDR2 FQGNSA. CDR3 sequence: CASSLETGEFPYEQYF. CDR3 coding DNA: TGTGCCAGCAGCTTAGAGACGGGGGAGTTCCCCTACGAGCAGTACTTC.

This clone was seen a few times. CDR3 DNA sequence: TGTGCCAGCTCACCACCCGGACAGGAACGCCACTTT. It encodes CASSPPGQERHF. This chain joins TRBV18 and TRBJ1-6; 7 bases map to TRBD1. The CDR3 has 12 residues. CDR1 is KGHSH and CDR2 is LQKENI in the germline V gene. The V segment lost 0 bases and the J segment 18 bases; nucleotides outside the gene matches: 5. The full variable domain, rest sourced from reference TRBV18 and TRBJ1-6, is NAGVMQNPRHLVRRRGQEARLRCSPMKGHSHVYWYRQLPEEGLKFMVYLQKENIIDESGMPKERFSAEFPKEGPSILRIQQVVRGDSAAYFCASSPPGQERHFGNGTRLTVT.

The chain uses TRBV30 and TRBJ2-3, with 7 bases matching TRBD1. This CDR3 is 13 amino acids long. V lost 7 bases, J lost 3 bases, and 7 bases stayed unmatched. Germline V gene sequence: CDR1 GTSNPN, CDR2 SVGIG (reference sequence). The CDR3 nucleotides read TGTGCCTACATGGTGACAGGGACAGATACGCAGTATTTT. Protein sequence: CAYMVTGTDTQYF.

The V call is TRBV6-5, the J call TRBJ1-1; a possible D gene is TRBD1 (6 bases). V was cut by 4 bases and J by 0 bases, with 12 bases left in between. The CDR3 length is 15 residues. CDR1 and CDR2 from the germline V gene are MNHEY and SVGAGI. CDR3 sequence: CASSSTDSLNTEAFF. Here the CDR3 DNA reads TGTGCCAGCAGTTCAACGGACAGCTTGAACACTGAAGCTTTCTTT.

The J gene is TRBJ2-7, the V gene TRBV6-5, with D possibly matching TRBD2 (5 bases). Trimming shortened V by 5 bases and J by 0 bases, and 11 bases separated the two germline ends. The CDR3 covers 14 residues. The V gene's germline CDR1 is MNHEY and CDR2 SVGAGI. The CDR3 reads CASSQRFGSYEQYF. The CDR3 DNA is TGTGCCAGCAGTCAGCGGTTCGGCTCCTACGAGCAGTACTTC.

This chain connects TRBV7-8 to TRBJ2-1; TRBD2 matches at 9 bases. Trimming took 1 base from V and 8 from J; bases not matched to a gene: 9. Germline CDR1 SGHVS, CDR2 FQNEAQ. This CDR3 is 16 amino acids long. The CDR3 protein is CASSLVVAGVRDEQFF. CDR3 sequence (DNA): TGTGCCAGCAGCTTAGTTGTAGCGGGAGTTCGGGATGAGCAGTTCTTC. The full variable domain, in which reference TRBV7-8 and TRBJ2-1 provide the parts outside the CDR3, is GAGVSQSPRYKVAKRGQDVALRCDPISGHVSLFWYQQALGQGPEFLTYFQNEAQLDKSGLPSDRFFAERPEGSVSTLKIQRTQQEDSAVYLCASSLVVAGVRDEQFFGPGTRLTVL.

The chain couples TRBV28 to TRBJ1-2; TRBD1 is a possible D gene (5 bases). The CDR3 runs to 13 residues. Trimming removed 9 bases from V and 6 bases from J, with 17 bases in between. Per the germline V gene, CDR1 is MDHEN and CDR2 is SYDVKM. CDR3 protein: CASRRAGGNGYTF. The DNA for the CDR3 is TGTGCCAGTCGAAGAGCGGGGGGTAATGGCTACACCTTC.

The gene calls are TRBV5-8 and TRBJ2-1, with 10 bases fitting TRBD1. The CDR3 loop spans 15 amino acids. The J segment lost 4 bases and the V segment lost 5 bases, leaving 6 bases of the junction unmatched. The germline gives CDR1 SGHTS, CDR2 YDEGEE. The DNA for the CDR3 is TGTGCCAGCAGGGACCCGGGACAGGGGTACAATGAGCAGTTCTTC. Translating gives CASRDPGQGYNEQFF.

The chain has TRBV7-2 and TRBJ2-7; TRBD2 agrees at 8 bases. Germline CDR1 reads SGHTA; CDR2 reads FQGNSA. The CDR3 runs to 16 residues. The trim removed 1 base at V and 0 bases at J, leaving 5 bases unmatched. Here the CDR3 reads CASSLGRLASSYEQYF. The CDR3 DNA reads as TGTGCCAGCAGCTTAGGCAGACTAGCGTCCTCCTACGAGCAGTACTTC.

The rearrangement joins TRBV6-6 to TRBJ1-5; D gene uncertain. The V gene's germline CDR1 is MNHNY and CDR2 SVGAGI (reference sequence). V gave up 2 bases and J gave up 5 bases, with 7 bases separating them. This CDR3 contains 13 residues. The CDR3 DNA follows: TGTGCCAGCAGTTACCGGGTGGATCAGCCCCAGCATTTT. Translation: CASSYRVDQPQHF.

This sequence joins TRBV28 and TRBJ2-1; perhaps TRBD2 as D (6 bases). With 2 bases removed from V and 0 bases from J, the gap between germline ends came to 14 bases. Germline loops: CDR1 MDHEN, CDR2 SYDVKM. The CDR3 runs 17 residues. The CDR3 spells CASSLIEGGPSYNEQFF. The DNA for the CDR3 is TGTGCCAGCAGTTTAATTGAGGGAGGTCCCTCCTACAATGAGCAGTTCTTC. Drawing the rest from reference TRBV28 and TRBJ2-1, the complete variable domain is DVKVTQSSRYLVKRTGEKVFLECVQDMDHENMFWYRQDPGLGLRLIYFSYDVKMKEKGDIPEGYSVSREKKERFSLILESASTNQTSMYLCASSLIEGGPSYNEQFFGPGTRLTVL.